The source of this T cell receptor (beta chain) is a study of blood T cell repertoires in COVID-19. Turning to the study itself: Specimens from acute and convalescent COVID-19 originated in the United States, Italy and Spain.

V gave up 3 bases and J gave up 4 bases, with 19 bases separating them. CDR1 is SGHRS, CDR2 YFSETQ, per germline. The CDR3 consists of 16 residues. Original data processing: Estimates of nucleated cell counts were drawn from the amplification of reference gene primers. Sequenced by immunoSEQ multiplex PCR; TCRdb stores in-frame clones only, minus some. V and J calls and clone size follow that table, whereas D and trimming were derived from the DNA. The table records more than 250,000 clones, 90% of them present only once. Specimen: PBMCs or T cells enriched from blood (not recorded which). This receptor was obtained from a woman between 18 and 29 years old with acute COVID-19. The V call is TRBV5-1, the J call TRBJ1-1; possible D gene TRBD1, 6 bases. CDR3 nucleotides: TGCGCCAGCAGCTCGTCCGCCCAGACAGGTGGCACTGAAGCTTTCTTT. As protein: CASSSSAQTGGTEAFF.